This T cell receptor beta chain was documented in a study of blood T cell repertoires in COVID-19. Overall study context: Samples representing acute and convalescent COVID-19 were sourced from the United States, Italy and Spain. T cells, B-cell-depleted T cells, or PBMCs provided the cDNA or gDNA that served as material.

As processed by the authors: Amplification of reference gene primers was used by the study to estimate nucleated cell counts. The method was immunoSEQ multiplex PCR; TCRdb's version includes in-frame clones alone and lacks a portion of them. D and trimming come from the DNA, and the V and J calls and clone size come from that table. There are 150,000 or so clones in the sample; more than 80% occur only once, and less than 0.6% lies in the top ten. CDR1 is LNHNV and CDR2 is YYDKDF in the germline V gene (reference sequence). This CDR3 has 19 residues. V lost 2 bases to trimming and J lost 9 bases; unmatched junction nucleotides: 18.

The sequenced material came from peripheral blood. The V gene is TRBV15, the J gene TRBJ2-2; 10 nucleotides align to TRBD1. The sequence came from a man between 45 and 60 years old with acute or convalescent COVID-19. The CDR3 spells CATSRRPPRQGAKGRELFF. The CDR3 DNA is TGTGCCACCAGCAGACGTCCCCCTCGACAGGGGGCCAAGGGGAGGGAGCTGTTTTTT.